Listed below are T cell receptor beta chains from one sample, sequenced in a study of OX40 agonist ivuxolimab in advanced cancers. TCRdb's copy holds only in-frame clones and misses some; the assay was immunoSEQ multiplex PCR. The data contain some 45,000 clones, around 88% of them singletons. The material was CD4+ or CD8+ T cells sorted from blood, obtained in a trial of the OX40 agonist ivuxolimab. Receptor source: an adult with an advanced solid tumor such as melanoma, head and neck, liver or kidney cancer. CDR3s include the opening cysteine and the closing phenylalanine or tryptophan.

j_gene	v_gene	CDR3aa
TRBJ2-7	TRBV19	CASSREEGTDYEQYF
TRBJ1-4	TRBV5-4	CASSLLSEKLFF
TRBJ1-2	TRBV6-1	CASSYRTGNGYTF
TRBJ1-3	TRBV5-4	CASSRIGVHSGNTIYF
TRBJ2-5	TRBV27	CARGLDRAQETQYF
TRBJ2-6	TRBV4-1	CASNRGAGEANVLTF
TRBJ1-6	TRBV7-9	CASSLAVAGDSPLHF
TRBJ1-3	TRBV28	CASSFLPTAGNTIYF
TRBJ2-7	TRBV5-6	CASSLVGEQYF
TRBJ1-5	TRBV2	CASSEGGFYNQPQHF
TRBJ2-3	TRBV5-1	CASSLAVQGGTDTQYF
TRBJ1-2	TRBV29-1	CSVEEGFGYGYTF
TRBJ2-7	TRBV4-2	CASSQDLFRDPYEQYF
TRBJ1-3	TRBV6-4	CASSQGPGGAGNTIYF
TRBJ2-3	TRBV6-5	CASRPSGSTDTQYF
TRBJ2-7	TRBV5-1	CASSPEVRYYEQYF
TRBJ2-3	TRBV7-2	CASSLAVLAGTDTQYF
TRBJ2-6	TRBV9	CASSGADSGANVLTF
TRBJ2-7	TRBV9	CASSVAGGQGYHEQYF
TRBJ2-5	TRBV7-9	CASSLVSETQYF
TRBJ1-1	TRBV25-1	CASSGDTGSAEAFF
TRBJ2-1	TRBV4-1	CASSQVKRETEQFF
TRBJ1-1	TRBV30	CAWSTGAEGTEAFF
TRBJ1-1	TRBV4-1	CASSQGWVETEAFF